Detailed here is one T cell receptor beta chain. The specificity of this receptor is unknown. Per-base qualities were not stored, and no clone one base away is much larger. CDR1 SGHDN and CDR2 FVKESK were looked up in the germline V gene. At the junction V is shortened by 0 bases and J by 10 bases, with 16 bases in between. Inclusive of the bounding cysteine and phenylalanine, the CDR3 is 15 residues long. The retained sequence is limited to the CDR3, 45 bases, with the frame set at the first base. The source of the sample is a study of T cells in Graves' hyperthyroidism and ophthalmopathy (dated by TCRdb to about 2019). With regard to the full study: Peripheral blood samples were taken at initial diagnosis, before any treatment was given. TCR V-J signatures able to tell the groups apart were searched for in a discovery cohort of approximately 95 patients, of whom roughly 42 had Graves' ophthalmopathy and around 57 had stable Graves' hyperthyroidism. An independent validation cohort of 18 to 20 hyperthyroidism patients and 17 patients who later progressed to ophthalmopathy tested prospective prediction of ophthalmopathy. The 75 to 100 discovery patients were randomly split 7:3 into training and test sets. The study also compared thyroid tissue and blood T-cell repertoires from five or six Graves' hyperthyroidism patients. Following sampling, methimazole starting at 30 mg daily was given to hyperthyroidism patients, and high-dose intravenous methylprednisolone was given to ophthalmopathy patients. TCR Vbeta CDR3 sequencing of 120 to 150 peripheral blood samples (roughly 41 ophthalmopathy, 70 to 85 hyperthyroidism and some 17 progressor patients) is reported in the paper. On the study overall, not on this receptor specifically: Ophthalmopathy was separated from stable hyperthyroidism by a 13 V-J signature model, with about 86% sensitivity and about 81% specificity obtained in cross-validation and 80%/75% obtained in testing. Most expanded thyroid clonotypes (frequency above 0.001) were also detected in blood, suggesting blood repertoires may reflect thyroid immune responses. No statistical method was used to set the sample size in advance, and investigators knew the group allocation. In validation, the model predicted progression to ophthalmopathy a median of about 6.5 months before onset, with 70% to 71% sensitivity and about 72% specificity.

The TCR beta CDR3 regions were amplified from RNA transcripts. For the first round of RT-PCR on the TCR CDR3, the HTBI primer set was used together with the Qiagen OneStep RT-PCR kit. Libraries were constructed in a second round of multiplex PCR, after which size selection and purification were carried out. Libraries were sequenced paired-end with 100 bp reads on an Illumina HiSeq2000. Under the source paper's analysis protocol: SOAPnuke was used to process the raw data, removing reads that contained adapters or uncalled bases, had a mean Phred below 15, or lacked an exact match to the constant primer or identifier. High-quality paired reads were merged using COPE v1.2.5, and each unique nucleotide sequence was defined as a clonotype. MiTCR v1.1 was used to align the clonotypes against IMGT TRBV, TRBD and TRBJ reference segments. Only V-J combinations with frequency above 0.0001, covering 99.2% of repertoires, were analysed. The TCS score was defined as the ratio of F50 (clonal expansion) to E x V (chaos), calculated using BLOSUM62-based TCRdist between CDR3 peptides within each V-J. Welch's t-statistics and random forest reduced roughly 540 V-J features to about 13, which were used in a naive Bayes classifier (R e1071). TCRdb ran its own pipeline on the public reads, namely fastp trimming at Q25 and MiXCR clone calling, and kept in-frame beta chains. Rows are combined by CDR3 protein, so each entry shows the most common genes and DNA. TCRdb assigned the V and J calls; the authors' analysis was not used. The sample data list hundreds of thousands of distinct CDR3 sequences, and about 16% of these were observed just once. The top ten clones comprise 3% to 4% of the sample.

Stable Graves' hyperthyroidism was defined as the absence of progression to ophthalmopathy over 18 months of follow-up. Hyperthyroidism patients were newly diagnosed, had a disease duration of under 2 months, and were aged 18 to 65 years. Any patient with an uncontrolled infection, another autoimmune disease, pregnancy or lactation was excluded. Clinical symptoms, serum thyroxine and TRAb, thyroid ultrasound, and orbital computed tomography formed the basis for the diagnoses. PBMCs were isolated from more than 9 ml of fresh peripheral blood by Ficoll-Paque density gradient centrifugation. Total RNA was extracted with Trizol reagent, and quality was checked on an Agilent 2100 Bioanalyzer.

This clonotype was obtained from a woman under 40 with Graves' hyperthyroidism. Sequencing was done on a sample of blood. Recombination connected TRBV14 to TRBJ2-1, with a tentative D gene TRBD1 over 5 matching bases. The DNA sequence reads TGTGCCAGCAGCCAAGATAATTTGGGGCTCCAGGAGCAGTTCTTC. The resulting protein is CASSQDNLGLQEQFF.